This TCR beta chain is drawn from a study of CD8 T cells in Susac syndrome. A quantity of about 0.5 to 1 ug RNA underwent reverse transcription using random hexamers. In TCRdb, the immunoSEQ multiplex PCR reads were re-called with MiXCR into one record per CDR3 protein. Here the sample spans about 69,000 distinct CDR3 sequences, roughly 91% being singletons. V gave up 0 bases and J gave up 4 bases; unmatched junction bases: 12. Per germline, CDR1 LGHNA and CDR2 YSLEER. CDR3 length: 17 amino acids. This chain joins TRBV4-3 and TRBJ2-7; 7 bases line up with TRBD2. The source is a human donor with multiple sclerosis. The specimen sequenced was CD8+ T cells from PBMCs. The CDR3 DNA follows: TGCGCCAGCAGCCAAGACCCCATGGGTAGCGGGCGGTACGAGCAGTACTTC. The encoded protein is CASSQDPMGSGRYEQYF.